The T cell receptor (beta chain) under discussion was sequenced for a study of blood T cell repertoires in COVID-19. The V end was cut by 2 bases, the J end by 3 bases, with 8 bases between. The CDR3 spans 13 residues. CDR1 is SEHNR and CDR2 is FQNEAQ in the germline V gene (reference sequence). In the authors' methods: How many nucleated cells were present was estimated from reference gene primer amplification. Some clones are missing from TCRdb's copy, which holds only in-frame ones; the method was immunoSEQ multiplex PCR. That table furnishes V, J and clone size, whereas the DNA furnished D and trimming. The sample records 110,000 to 150,000 clones, roughly 82% being singletons.

The source of this sequence is a man older than 75 with acute or convalescent COVID-19. The chain has TRBV7-9 and TRBJ2-7; D not resolved. The source material was peripheral blood. CDR3 coding DNA: TGTGCCAGCAGCTTATCTAACGGCTACGAGCAGTACTTC. It encodes CASSLSNGYEQYF.